The rows below give T cell receptor beta chains drawn from one sample of a study of regulatory T cells in long-lasting Graves disease. Using its own MiXCR run on the multiplex PCR reads, TCRdb lists one record per CDR3 protein. This sample yields about 310,000 distinct CDR3 sequences, of which under 20% are seen a single time; less than 40% belongs to the top ten. This material consisted of peripheral blood mononuclear cells (PBMCs), taken at new diagnosis, from a patient treated with antithyroid drugs. The receptors shown here come from a female donor with Graves disease. Each CDR3 is given with its conserved first and last residue. The order of the fields is J gene, D gene, V gene, clone size, CDR3 DNA, CDR3 protein. A D gene is named only where the DNA matches it firmly. Size is omitted from some rows. Given values are once, few, many or a class for expanded clones.

J gene: TRBJ1-2
D gene: .
V gene: TRBV28
clone size: .
CDR3 DNA: TGTGCCAGCAGTTCCCCCCGGCAGGGTTTTAACTATGGCTACACCTTC
CDR3 protein: CASSSPRQGFNYGYTF

J gene: TRBJ1-2
D gene: .
V gene: TRBV6-5
clone size: .
CDR3 DNA: TGTGCCAGCAGTTACTCGAAGGGGGGGGGCTACACCTTC
CDR3 protein: CASSYSKGGGYTF

J gene: TRBJ1-1
D gene: TRBD1
V gene: TRBV11-3
clone size: many
CDR3 DNA: TGTGCCAGCAGCTTAGCTAGTTGGACAGGGGACGCTGAAGCTTTCTTT
CDR3 protein: CASSLASWTGDAEAFF

J gene: TRBJ2-2
D gene: TRBD2
V gene: TRBV28
clone size: many
CDR3 DNA: TGTGCCAGCAGTCTGGCGGGAGGGGAGAACACCGGGGAGCTGTTTTTT
CDR3 protein: CASSLAGGENTGELFF

J gene: TRBJ2-4
D gene: TRBD2
V gene: TRBV30
clone size: many
CDR3 DNA: TGTGCCTGGAGTTCAAAAACAGGACTAGCGGGAGGACGGGGAAACATTCAGTACTTC
CDR3 protein: CAWSSKTGLAGGRGNIQYF

J gene: TRBJ2-7
D gene: TRBD1
V gene: TRBV9
clone size: .
CDR3 DNA: TGTGCCAGCAGCGTAGCTCCAACAGGGGATCGCGAGCAGTACTTC
CDR3 protein: CASSVAPTGDREQYF

J gene: TRBJ2-1
D gene: .
V gene: TRBV19
clone size: few
CDR3 DNA: TGTGCCAGTAGTATAGACAGGGCCCCCTACAATGAGCAGTTCTTC
CDR3 protein: CASSIDRAPYNEQFF

J gene: TRBJ2-4
D gene: TRBD2
V gene: TRBV15
clone size: .
CDR3 DNA: TGTGCCACCAGCAGAGATCGGGGGGGGACGGACGGGTCCCTAGCCAAAAACATTCAGTACTTC
CDR3 protein: CATSRDRGGTDGSLAKNIQYF

J gene: TRBJ1-2
D gene: .
V gene: TRBV30
clone size: few
CDR3 DNA: TGTGCCTGGAAGAGGGTCACAACTAACTATGGCTACACCTTC
CDR3 protein: CAWKRVTTNYGYTF

J gene: TRBJ2-1
D gene: TRBD2
V gene: TRBV11-3
clone size: once
CDR3 DNA: TGTGCCAGCAGCCCGGGACTAGCGGGGGGGAACAATGAGCAGTTCTTC
CDR3 protein: CASSPGLAGGNNEQFF

J gene: TRBJ2-7
D gene: .
V gene: TRBV3-1
clone size: many
CDR3 DNA: TGTGCCAGCAGCCAAGACACACCCACTGGGCTCGAATGGTACGAGCAGTACTTC
CDR3 protein: CASSQDTPTGLEWYEQYF

J gene: TRBJ2-1
D gene: .
V gene: TRBV30
clone size: .
CDR3 DNA: TGTGCCTGGAGCGTTGATGTGGATGAGCAGTTCTTC
CDR3 protein: CAWSVDVDEQFF

J gene: TRBJ2-7
D gene: TRBD2
V gene: TRBV7-6
clone size: many
CDR3 DNA: TGTGCCAGCAGCGCCGGGGGGGCCTACGAGCAGTACTTC
CDR3 protein: CASSAGGAYEQYF

J gene: TRBJ2-3
D gene: TRBD1
V gene: TRBV6-2/TRBV6-3
clone size: many
CDR3 DNA: TGTGCCAGCAGCTTAACAGGGGGCAGGTTGGATACGCAGTATTTT
CDR3 protein: CASSLTGGRLDTQYF

J gene: TRBJ2-7
D gene: TRBD1
V gene: TRBV5-5
clone size: many
CDR3 DNA: TGTGCCAGCAGCTTCACGACAGGGAACTCCTACGAGCAGTACTTC
CDR3 protein: CASSFTTGNSYEQYF

J gene: TRBJ2-5
D gene: TRBD1
V gene: TRBV19
clone size: .
CDR3 DNA: TGTGCCAGTCGCTTAAGGGGGCTCGGGGAGACCCAGTACTTC
CDR3 protein: CASRLRGLGETQYF

J gene: TRBJ2-3
D gene: TRBD2
V gene: TRBV6-5
clone size: many
CDR3 DNA: TGTGCCAGCAGTTGGGGGCTAGCGGGGCTAAAGGGCGCAGATACGCAGTATTTT
CDR3 protein: CASSWGLAGLKGADTQYF

J gene: TRBJ2-5
D gene: TRBD1
V gene: TRBV6-1
clone size: few
CDR3 DNA: TGTGCCAGCAGACCAACAGGGGGAGGAGAGACCCAGTACTTC
CDR3 protein: CASRPTGGGETQYF

J gene: TRBJ2-1
D gene: .
V gene: TRBV19
clone size: .
CDR3 DNA: TGTGCCAGTAGTGTCAATCGCGGGAATTCCTACAATGAGCAGTTCTTC
CDR3 protein: CASSVNRGNSYNEQFF

J gene: TRBJ2-5
D gene: .
V gene: TRBV4-2
clone size: few
CDR3 DNA: TGTGCCAGCAGCCGGAATGCCAGGGAGGTGGAGACCCAGTACTTC
CDR3 protein: CASSRNAREVETQYF

J gene: TRBJ2-1
D gene: TRBD2
V gene: TRBV27
clone size: .
CDR3 DNA: TGTGCCAGCAGCAACTACGGACTAGCGGAATACAATGAGCAGTTCTTC
CDR3 protein: CASSNYGLAEYNEQFF

J gene: TRBJ1-5
D gene: .
V gene: TRBV12-3/TRBV12-4
clone size: many
CDR3 DNA: TGTGCCAGCAGTTTAGAAGTTTCAGGGATTAGCAATCAGCCCCAGCATTTT
CDR3 protein: CASSLEVSGISNQPQHF

J gene: TRBJ2-2
D gene: .
V gene: TRBV11-3
clone size: .
CDR3 DNA: TGTGCCAGCAGCTCCACCCTGACGGGTTGGACCGGGGAGCTGTTTTTT
CDR3 protein: CASSSTLTGWTGELFF